This T cell receptor beta chain emerged from a study of T cell changes during pregnancy in multiple sclerosis. Method: immunoSEQ multiplex PCR; TCRdb's copy keeps in-frame clones and lacks some. Of nearly 60,000 clones in the sample, around 90% were seen once. This TCR came from a female donor in good health, enrolled as a control in a pregnancy study. Sequencing was performed on CD4+ T cells from peripheral blood mononuclear cells, taken after pregnancy.

CDR3 amino acids: CASSLTPVSYEQYF. The CDR3 nucleotides are TGTGCCAGCAGCTTGACTCCGGTCTCCTACGAGCAGTACTTC. The V gene is TRBV5-6, the J gene TRBJ2-7; D unresolved. The CDR3 length is 14 residues. Germline V gives CDR1 SGHDT, CDR2 YYEEEE. Trimming left V 1 base short and J 0 bases short, with 8 bases between.